The subject of this entry is one TCR beta chain. The data derive from a study of technical replicates of blood from a few donors. Germline V gene sequence: CDR1 GTSNPN, CDR2 SVGIG (reference sequence). CDR3 length: 12 residues. Trimming took 3 bases from V and 2 from J, leaving 7 bases between them. Clones were read by immunoSEQ multiplex PCR, and TCRdb kept only the in-frame ones, dropping some. This sample has about 82,000 clones, with 92% found just once. The V gene is TRBV30, the J gene TRBJ2-5; no definite D call. The receptor was derived from a human donor in good health. The sequencing sample was made of T cells isolated from PBMCs. DNA of the CDR3: TGTGCCTGGAGCAGAAGTCAAGAGACCCAGTACTTC. Translation gives CAWSRSQETQYF.